A single sample is the source of the 9 T cell receptor beta chains below, sequenced in a study of brain T cells in children with intractable seizures. Sequencing was performed with immunoSEQ multiplex PCR; in TCRdb, only in-frame clones are kept and a portion is missing. The repertoire includes 340,000 or so clones, 85% to 95% of them detected once, and around 6% sits in the top ten. Noted time point: blood from clinic visit 5 months post-surgery; TSC patient then seizure free. The starting material was peripheral blood, obtained less than 6 months after surgery. These receptors originate from a boy under three years old with tuberous sclerosis and intractable seizures.

The rearrangement links TRBV19 to TRBJ1-5; TRBD1 matches 8 bases. This CDR3 comprises 15 residues. CDR1 is LNHDA, CDR2 SQIVND, per germline (reference sequence). Trimming cost V 5 bases and J 5 bases; bases outside gene matches: 8. For the CDR3, the DNA is TGTGCCAGTAGTGTCCGGGACAGGAGTGATCAGCCCCAGCATTTT. It encodes CASSVRDRSDQPQHF. Full variable domain (missing parts from reference TRBV19 and TRBJ1-5): DGGITQSPKYLFRKEGQNVTLSCEQNLNHDAMYWYRQDPGQGLRLIYYSQIVNDFQKGDIAEGYSVSREKKESFPLTVTSAQKNPTAFYLCASSVRDRSDQPQHFGDGTRLSIL.

The chain combines TRBV7-6 with TRBJ2-5; no definite D call. CDR3 size: 11 residues. The V gene lost 3 bases and the J gene lost 4 bases, with 3 bases spanning the gap. CDR1 SGHVS and CDR2 FNYEAQ come from the germline V gene. In DNA, the CDR3 is TGTGCCAGCAGCTTTGGAGAGACCCAGTACTTC. Translated: CASSFGETQYF.

The DNA for the CDR3 is TGTGCCAGCTCACGCTGGGGGAGGCGGTCCGAGCAGTACTTC. Amino acids: CASSRWGRRSEQYF. This chain joins TRBV18 and TRBJ2-7; D perhaps matches TRBD2 (6 bases). V was cut by 4 bases and J by 6 bases, with 16 bases left in between. Germline V CDR1 and CDR2: KGHSH, LQKENI. This CDR3 contains 14 residues.

The gene calls are TRBV7-9 and TRBJ2-7; 7 bases align to TRBD2. This CDR3 comprises 16 residues. V gave up 1 base and J gave up 2 bases; unmatched junction bases: 8. In germline, CDR1 is SEHNR, CDR2 FQNEAQ (reference sequence). The CDR3 sequence: CASSLVSGRAAYEQYF. The CDR3 DNA follows: TGTGCCAGCAGCTTAGTTAGTGGGAGGGCCGCCTACGAGCAGTACTTC.

The CDR3 loop is CASSPRTSPNTYEQYF. CDR3 nucleotides: TGTGCCAGCAGCCCTCGGACATCCCCCAATACGTACGAGCAGTACTTC. This chain links TRBV9 with TRBJ2-7; the D gene is possibly TRBD1 (5 bases). The CDR3 has 16 amino acids. V was clipped by 4 bases and J by 4 bases, with 21 bases between them. Germline V gene sequence: CDR1 SGDLS, CDR2 YYNGEE.

The chain combines TRBV3-1 (or the pseudogene TRBV3-2) with TRBJ2-1; 9 positions match TRBD1. V was clipped by 3 bases and J by 7 bases; unmatched bases: 10. The CDR3 contains 16 residues. Germline V gene data show CDR1 as LGHDT and CDR2 as YNNKEL (reference sequence). The CDR3 protein is CASSQHPQQGANEQFF. Here the CDR3 DNA reads TGTGCCAGCAGCCAGCACCCCCAACAGGGGGCAAATGAGCAGTTCTTC.

V gene TRBV24-1 combines with J gene TRBJ1-5, with 7 bases identical to TRBD1. The CDR3 has 17 residues. J was trimmed by 4 bases and V by 4 bases; bases with no gene match: 12. Germline V CDR1 and CDR2: KGHDR, SFDVKD. In DNA form, the CDR3 reads TGTGCCACCAGTGACTCCAGGACAGGTTCGCGAAATCAGCCCCAGCATTTT. Protein: CATSDSRTGSRNQPQHF.

The V and J genes are TRBV7-2 and TRBJ2-3, with 9 positions matching TRBD2. Trimming removed 1 base from V and 0 bases from J; junction bases left unmatched: 2. Germline V gene sequence: CDR1 SGHTA, CDR2 FQGNSA. The CDR3 covers 16 residues. The chain's CDR3 is CASSLGAGGSTDTQYF. Here the CDR3 DNA reads TGTGCCAGCAGCTTAGGCGCGGGAGGGAGCACAGATACGCAGTATTTT.

The rearrangement joins TRBV18 to TRBJ2-1; D is perhaps TRBD2 (5 bases). The CDR3 is 15 residues long. Deletions cut 2 bases from V and 6 bases from J, with 14 bases between. CDR1 and CDR2 (germline): KGHSH, LQKENI. CDR3 loop: CASSPAGLETNEQFF. The CDR3 DNA is TGTGCCAGCTCACCAGCCGGACTGGAGACCAATGAGCAGTTCTTC.